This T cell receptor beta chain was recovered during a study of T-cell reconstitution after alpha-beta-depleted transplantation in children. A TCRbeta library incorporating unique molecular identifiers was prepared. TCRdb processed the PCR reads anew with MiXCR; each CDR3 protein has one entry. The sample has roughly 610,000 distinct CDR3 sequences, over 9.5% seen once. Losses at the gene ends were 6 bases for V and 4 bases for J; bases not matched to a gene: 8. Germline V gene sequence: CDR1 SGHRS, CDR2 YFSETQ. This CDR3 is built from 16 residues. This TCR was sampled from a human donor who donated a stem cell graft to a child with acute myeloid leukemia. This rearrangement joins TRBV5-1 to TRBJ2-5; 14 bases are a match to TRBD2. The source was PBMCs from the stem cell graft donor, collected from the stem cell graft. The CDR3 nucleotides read TGCGCCAGCAACACGGGACTAGCGGGAGTCGGAGAGACCCAGTACTTC. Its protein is CASNTGLAGVGETQYF.